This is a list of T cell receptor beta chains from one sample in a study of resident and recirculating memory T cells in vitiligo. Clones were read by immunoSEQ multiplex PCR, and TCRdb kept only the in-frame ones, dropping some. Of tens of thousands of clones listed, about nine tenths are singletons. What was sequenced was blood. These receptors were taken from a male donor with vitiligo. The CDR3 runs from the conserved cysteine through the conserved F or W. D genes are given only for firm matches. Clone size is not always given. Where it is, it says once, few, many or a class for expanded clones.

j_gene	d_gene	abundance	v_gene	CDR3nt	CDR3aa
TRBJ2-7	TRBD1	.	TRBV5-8	TGTGCCAGCAGCCCCCGATACCAGGGGGCTTCAACCTACGAGCAGTACTTC	CASSPRYQGASTYEQYF
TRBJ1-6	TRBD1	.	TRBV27	TGTGCCAGCAGGATTTTCACAGGGGGCACCAATTCACCCCTCCACTTT	CASRIFTGGTNSPLHF
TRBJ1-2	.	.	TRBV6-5	TGTGCCAGCAGTTACTCCGGGTCTCGGGGTCTCTATGGCTACACCTTC	CASSYSGSRGLYGYTF
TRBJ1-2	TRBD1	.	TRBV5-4	TGTGCCAGCAGCTTGGGAGGGACAGGGGGGCGCAACTATGGCTACACCTTC	CASSLGGTGGRNYGYTF
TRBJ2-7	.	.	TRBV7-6	TGTGCCAGCAGCTTAAACCTGGGGTCCAAGGGGATCTCCTACGAGCAGTACTTC	CASSLNLGSKGISYEQYF
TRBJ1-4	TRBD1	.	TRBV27	TGTGCCAGCAGTTCAGGGGGACAGGGACATGAAAAACTGTTTTTT	CASSSGGQGHEKLFF
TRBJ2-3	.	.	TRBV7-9	TGTGCCAGCAGCTTAGCGGCCACGGGGGATACGCAGTATTTT	CASSLAATGDTQYF
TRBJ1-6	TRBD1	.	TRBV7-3	TGTGCCAGCAGCTTGGGACAGGTCAATTCACCCCTCCACTTT	CASSLGQVNSPLHF
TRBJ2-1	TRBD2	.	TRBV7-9	TGTGCCAGCAGGTACAGCGGGGTCTACAATGAGCAGTTCTTC	CASRYSGVYNEQFF
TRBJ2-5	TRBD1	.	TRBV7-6	TGTGCCAGCAGCCAGGGACAGGGTGGGCAAGAGACCCAGTACTTC	CASSQGQGGQETQYF
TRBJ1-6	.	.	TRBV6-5	TGTGCCAGCAGTGCGGACAGAAACTCACCCCTCCACTTT	CASSADRNSPLHF
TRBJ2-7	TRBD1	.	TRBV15	TGTGCCACCAGCGAGGGGAACAGGGGGCTGGGGGAGCAGTACTTC	CATSEGNRGLGEQYF
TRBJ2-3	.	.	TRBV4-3	TGCGCCAGCAGCCAAGAGTCTCCGGGGGCAGATACGCAGTATTTT	CASSQESPGADTQYF
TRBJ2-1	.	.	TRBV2	TGTGCCAGCAGTGAACAGGGGGGCGTCTACAATGAGCAGTTCTTC	CASSEQGGVYNEQFF
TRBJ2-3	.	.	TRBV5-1	TGCGCCAGCAGCTTGGGCTTAGTCCCCCAGGCTGTCGCAGATACGCAGTATTTT	CASSLGLVPQAVADTQYF
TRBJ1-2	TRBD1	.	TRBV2	TGTGCCAGCTGGGGGACAGGGAAGGACTATGGCTACACCTTC	CASWGTGKDYGYTF
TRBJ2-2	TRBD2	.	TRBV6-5	TGTGCCAGCAGGGGCGGGGGGACCGGGGAGCTGTTTTTT	CASRGGGTGELFF
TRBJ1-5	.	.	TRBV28	TGTGCCAGCAGTCGTCGGGGGGAGAGTGTCAATCAGCCCCAGCATTTT	CASSRRGESVNQPQHF
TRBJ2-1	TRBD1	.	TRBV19	TGTGCCAGTAGTATAAGGGGTGGACAGGGTTCATCCTACAATGAGCAGTTCTTC	CASSIRGGQGSSYNEQFF
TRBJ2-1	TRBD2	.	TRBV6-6	TGTGCCAGCAGTTTGGCGGGGGACCTCTCCTACAATGAGCAGTTCTTC	CASSLAGDLSYNEQFF
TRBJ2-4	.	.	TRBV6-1	TGTGCCAGCAGGAGGGAGATTTTGAAAAACATTCAGTACTTC	CASRREILKNIQYF
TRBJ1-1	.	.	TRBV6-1	TGTGCCAGCAGTCTTCGGGTGAACACTGAAGCTTTCTTT	CASSLRVNTEAFF
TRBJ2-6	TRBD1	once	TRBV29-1	TGCAGCGTGGGAACTCGGACAGGGGGATATGGGGCCAACGTCCTGACTTTC	CSVGTRTGGYGANVLTF
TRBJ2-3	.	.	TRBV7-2	TGTGCCAGCAGCTTAAGGGAGCGAGATACGCAGTATTTT	CASSLRERDTQYF
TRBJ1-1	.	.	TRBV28	TGTGCCAGCAGTTTCTCAGGGTACGCGAACACTGAGGCTTTCTTT	CASSFSGYANTEAFF
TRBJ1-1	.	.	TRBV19	TGTGCCAGTAGTATTCGGGAGTGGGGCACTGAAGCTTTCTTT	CASSIREWGTEAFF
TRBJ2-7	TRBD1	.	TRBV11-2	TGTGCCAGCAGCTCTCTTAGGGGGCGCGCCTACGAGCAGTACTTC	CASSSLRGRAYEQYF
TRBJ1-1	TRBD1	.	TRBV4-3	TGCGCCAGCAGCCCAAGGCTACAGGGGACTGAAGCTTTCTTT	CASSPRLQGTEAFF
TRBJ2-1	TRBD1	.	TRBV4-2	TGTGCCAGCAGCCAAGATATGGACAGGGGTCTGGCCAATGAGCAGTTCTTC	CASSQDMDRGLANEQFF
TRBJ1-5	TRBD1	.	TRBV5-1	TGCGCCAGCAGCCCTCAGGGGGCCGCGCAGCCCCAGCATTTT	CASSPQGAAQPQHF
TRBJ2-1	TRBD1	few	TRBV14	TGTGCCAGCAGCCAAGGCACAGGGGGCTGGTATGAGCAGTTCTTC	CASSQGTGGWYEQFF
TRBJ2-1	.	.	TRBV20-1	TGCAGTGCCCGGCGGACGGGGGAGCAGTTCTTC	CSARRTGEQFF
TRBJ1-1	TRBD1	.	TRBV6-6	TGTGCCAGCAGGGAACAGGGGGTGAACACTGAAGCTTTCTTT	CASREQGVNTEAFF
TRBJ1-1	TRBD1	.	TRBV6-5	TGTGCCAGCACTGGATTCGGACAGGGGAGGACTGAAGCTTTCTTT	CASTGFGQGRTEAFF
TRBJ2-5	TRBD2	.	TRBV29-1	TGCAGCGCCTCGGCGGGAGTGGAGCAGTACTTC	CSASAGVEQYF
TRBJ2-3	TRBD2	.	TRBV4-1	TGCGCCAGCAGCCAAGATTTGGCGGGGGGGCCCACAGATACGCAGTATTTT	CASSQDLAGGPTDTQYF
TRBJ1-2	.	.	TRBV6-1	TGTGCCAGCATGGTCCACAGGAGCTATGGCTACACCTTC	CASMVHRSYGYTF
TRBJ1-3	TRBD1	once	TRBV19	TGTGCCAGTTTCCCGGGACAGGTGGTCTCTGGAAACACCATATATTTT	CASFPGQVVSGNTIYF
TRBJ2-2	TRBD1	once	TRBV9	TGTGCCAGCAGCGTGGAACAGGGGGCGCGGGTCGGGGAGCTGTTTTTT	CASSVEQGARVGELFF
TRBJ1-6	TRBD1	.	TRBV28	TGTGCCAGCAGCAGCCAGGGGGTCGGAAATTCACCCCTCCACTTT	CASSSQGVGNSPLHF
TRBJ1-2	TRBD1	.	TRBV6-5	TGTGCCAGCAGTTACTCGAGTTTACAGGGGAACTATGGCTACACCTTC	CASSYSSLQGNYGYTF
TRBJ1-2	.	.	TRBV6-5	TGTGCCAGCAGACCCGACAGTAATTATGGCTACACCTTC	CASRPDSNYGYTF
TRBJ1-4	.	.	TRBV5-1	TGCGCCAGCAGCTTGAGACAGGACGCTAAGAAGGAAAAACTGTTTTTT	CASSLRQDAKKEKLFF
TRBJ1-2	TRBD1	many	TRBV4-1	TGCGCCAGCAGCCCTCAAGACCTGACAGGGTCGAATGGTGGCTACACCTTC	CASSPQDLTGSNGGYTF
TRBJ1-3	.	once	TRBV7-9	TGTGCCAGCAGCTTAGAGACGGGTCGCGGAACGCACACCATATATTTT	CASSLETGRGTHTIYF
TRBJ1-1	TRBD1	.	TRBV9	TGTGCCAGCAGCCCCAGACAGGGTGTGAACACTGAAGCTTTCTTT	CASSPRQGVNTEAFF
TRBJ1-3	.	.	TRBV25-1	TGTGCCAGCAGTGATCCCAACACAGGGTTTGGAAACACCATATATTTT	CASSDPNTGFGNTIYF
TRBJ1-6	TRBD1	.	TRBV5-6	TGTGCCAGCAGCCGGGGACAGGGACTGGATTCACCCCTCCACTTT	CASSRGQGLDSPLHF
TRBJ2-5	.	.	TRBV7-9	TGTGCCAGCAGCTTGCAGGGGCATGCTCAAGAGACCCAGTACTTC	CASSLQGHAQETQYF
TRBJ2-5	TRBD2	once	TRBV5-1	TGCGCCAGCAGCTTGGCTATTAGCGGGGGGGCCCCGGAGACCCAGTACTTC	CASSLAISGGAPETQYF
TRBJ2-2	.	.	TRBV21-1	TGTGCCAGCAGCAAAGGGAGGGGCGGGGAGCTGTTTTTT	CASSKGRGGELFF
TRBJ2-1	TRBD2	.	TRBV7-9	TGTGCCAGCAGCTTAGACGCGGGGGGGAAGCAGTTCTTC	CASSLDAGGKQFF
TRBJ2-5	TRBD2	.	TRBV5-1	TGCGCCAGCAGCCCCCTGGCGGGGGTTGGGGAGACCCAGTACTTC	CASSPLAGVGETQYF
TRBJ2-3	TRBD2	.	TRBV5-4	TGTGCCAGCAGCCCGGGACTAGCGGGGAGCACAGATACGCAGTATTTT	CASSPGLAGSTDTQYF